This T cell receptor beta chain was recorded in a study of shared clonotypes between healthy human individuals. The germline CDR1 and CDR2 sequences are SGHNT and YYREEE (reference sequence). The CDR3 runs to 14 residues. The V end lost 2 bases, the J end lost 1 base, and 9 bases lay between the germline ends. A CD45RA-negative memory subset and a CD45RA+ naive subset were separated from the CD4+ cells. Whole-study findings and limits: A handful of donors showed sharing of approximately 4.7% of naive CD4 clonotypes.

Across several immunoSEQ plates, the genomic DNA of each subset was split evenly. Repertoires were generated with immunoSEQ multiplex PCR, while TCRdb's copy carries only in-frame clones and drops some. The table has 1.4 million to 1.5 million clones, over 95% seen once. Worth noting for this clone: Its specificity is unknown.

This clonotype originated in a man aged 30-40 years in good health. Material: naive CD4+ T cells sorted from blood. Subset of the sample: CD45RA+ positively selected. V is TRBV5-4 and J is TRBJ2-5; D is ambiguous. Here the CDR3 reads CASSFRSVQETQYF. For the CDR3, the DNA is TGTGCCAGCAGCTTCAGGAGTGTCCAAGAGACCCAGTACTTC.